A single sample is the source of the 19 T cell receptor beta chains below, sequenced in a study of cytomegalovirus exposure and HLA in healthy donors. Primers for the PCR totalled 60 Vbeta and 13 Jbeta. Only in-frame clones appear in the TCRdb table, and some are missing; sequencing was by immunoSEQ multiplex PCR. This table has approximately 52,000 clones, 70% to 75% appearing once. What was sequenced was PBMCs. Receptor source: a man aged 35 to 55 in good health and CMV-seropositive.

The chain joins TRBV10-3 to TRBJ2-3; TRBD2 aligns across 12 bases. The CDR3 is 15 amino acids. The germline gives CDR1 ENHRY, CDR2 SYGVKD. After removal of 9 bases from V and 2 bases from J, the junction contained 6 bases not matched to a gene. CDR3 in amino acids: CAIRPSGGDTDTQYF. DNA of the CDR3: TGTGCCATAAGGCCTAGCGGGGGGGACACAGATACGCAGTATTTT.

This clone was observed a handful of times. This rearrangement joins TRBV2 to TRBJ1-5; 7 bases fit TRBD1. J gave up 9 bases and V 6 bases, and 8 bases lay outside the gene matches. The CDR3 totals 13 residues. The germline V gene encodes CDR1 SNHLY and CDR2 FYNNEI. CDR3 coding DNA: TGTGCCAGCAGACAGGGGATGAATACGCCCCAGCATTTT. Protein: CASRQGMNTPQHF.

The chain is built from TRBV5-1 and TRBJ1-4, with 7 bases that match TRBD1. The V segment lost 3 bases and the J segment 6 bases; nucleotides outside the gene matches: 8. The CDR3 is 15 residues long. Germline V gives CDR1 SGHRS, CDR2 YFSETQ. The CDR3 reads CASSYSPDRDEKLFF. The DNA of the CDR3 is TGCGCCAGCAGCTATTCCCCCGACAGGGATGAAAAACTGTTTTTT.

The chain joins TRBV4-3 to TRBJ2-2; D is perhaps TRBD2 (6 bases). CDR3 length equals 15 residues. Germline assignment: CDR1 LGHNA and CDR2 YSLEER. V lost 1 base and J lost 4, with 10 bases in between. CDR3 DNA: TGCGCCAGCAGCCAAGGTGCGGGGAGCACCGGGGAGCTGTTTTTT. Its protein is CASSQGAGSTGELFF.

The rearrangement links TRBV5-1 to TRBJ2-6; D perhaps matches TRBD2 (5 bases). Trimming took off 2 bases at V and 4 bases at J, with 10 bases between the two ends. Per the germline V gene, CDR1 is SGHRS and CDR2 is YFSETQ. This CDR3 spans 15 amino acids. DNA of the CDR3: TGCGCCAGCAGCTTTGGACTTGGAGGGGCCAACGTCCTGACTTTC. Translated: CASSFGLGGANVLTF.

This clone was detected only a few times. The V and J genes are TRBV2 and TRBJ1-1, with TRBD1 identical over 7 bases. The CDR3 has 16 amino acids. Germline assignment: CDR1 SNHLY and CDR2 FYNNEI. Trimming cost V 4 bases and J 2 bases; bases outside gene matches: 10. CDR3 DNA: TGTGCCAGCAGTGGGGGGTCGACAGGGTATAACACTGAAGCTTTCTTT. Protein sequence: CASSGGSTGYNTEAFF.

This clone was detected only a few times. CDR3 DNA sequence: TGTGCCAGCATCCCTGACACCGCCTACGAGCAGTACTTC. Protein sequence: CASIPDTAYEQYF. This rearrangement joins TRBV7-9 to TRBJ2-7; D unresolved. The V end lost 7 bases, the J end lost 2 bases, and 12 bases lay between the germline ends. CDR3 length: 13 residues. Germline CDR1 reads SEHNR; CDR2 reads FQNEAQ (reference sequence).

The V and J genes are TRBV6-6 and TRBJ1-1; D might be TRBD1 (5 bases). The CDR3 has 16 residues. Trimming removed 5 bases at V and 0 bases at J, with 16 bases between. Germline V gene lookup returns CDR1 MNHNY and CDR2 SVGAGI (reference sequence). The CDR3: CASSAGLSSMNTEAFF. The CDR3 coding sequence is TGTGCCAGCAGTGCGGGACTGAGTTCCATGAACACTGAAGCTTTCTTT.

The chain links TRBV27 to TRBJ1-2; tentative D call: TRBD1 (6 bases). V was pared by 4 bases and J by 8 bases, with 17 bases between. Germline V gene lookup returns CDR1 MNHEY and CDR2 SMNVEV (reference sequence). CDR3 length: 14 residues. The CDR3 region is CASSSTQGRGGYTF. The CDR3 DNA follows: TGTGCCAGCAGTTCCACTCAGGGGCGTGGGGGCTACACCTTC.

This clone was detected a few times. The chain carries TRBV2 and TRBJ1-1; tentatively, D is TRBD1 (5 bases). This CDR3 is 12 amino acids long. Trimming stripped 8 bases from V and 0 bases from J, with 7 bases between. Germline V gives CDR1 SNHLY, CDR2 FYNNEI. The CDR3 spells CASAGLNTEAFF. DNA for the CDR3: TGTGCCAGCGCAGGGTTGAACACTGAAGCTTTCTTT.

The chain employs TRBV5-4 and TRBJ2-5; TRBD1 matches 7 bases. The CDR3 extends over 14 amino acids. V was pared by 6 bases and J by 5 bases, with 10 bases of the junction left unmatched. Germline assignment: CDR1 SGHNT and CDR2 YYREEE (reference sequence). The CDR3 nucleotides are TGTGCCAGCAACTTAAACAGGGGTGGTGAGACCCAGTACTTC. It translates to CASNLNRGGETQYF.

V usage is TRBV6-1 and J usage is TRBJ1-1; tentatively, D is TRBD1 (5 bases). The V and J ends lost 10 bases and 5 bases respectively, with 14 bases between them. The CDR3 contains 12 residues. CDR1 is MNHNS, CDR2 SASEGT, per germline. The CDR3 DNA is TGTGCCACCCACGGGGGGGGTACTGAAGCTTTCTTT. Protein product: CATHGGGTEAFF.

On this clone: An end of the junction differs from the germline gene, which may be a read error. The rearrangement uses TRBV28 and TRBJ1-2, with D hard to call. Per the germline V gene, CDR1 is MDHEN and CDR2 is SYDVKM. CDR3 length: 15 amino acids. The CDR3 loop reads CAISRSGSLNYGYTF. For the CDR3, the DNA is TGTGCCATCAGTAGGAGTGGCAGCTTGAACTATGGCTACACCTTC.

The chain is built from TRBV2 and TRBJ2-5; TRBD2 matches at 12 bases. The J segment lost 2 bases and the V segment lost 5 bases, leaving 9 bases of the junction unmatched. The CDR3 loop spans 17 amino acids. The germline gives CDR1 SNHLY, CDR2 FYNNEI. CDR3 nucleotide sequence: TGTGCCAGCAGTAAGGCTAGCGGGGGGGCCAGACAAGAGACCCAGTACTTC. It codes for CASSKASGGARQETQYF.

The CDR3 region has the DNA TGTGCCAGCAGTGTTGAGGGGGAAAATGAAAAACTGTTTTTT. The encoded protein is CASSVEGENEKLFF. The J gene is TRBJ1-4, the V gene TRBV2, with D tentatively TRBD1 (6 bases). V was shortened by 4 bases and J by 5 bases, with 11 bases between the two germline ends. This CDR3 is built from 14 residues. Looked up from germline, CDR1 is SNHLY and CDR2 is FYNNEI.

This sequence joins TRBV5-1 and TRBJ1-1; no definite D call. V lost 4 bases and J lost 5, with 15 bases in between. CDR3 length: 14 residues. Germline CDR1 and CDR2: SGHRS and YFSETQ. The CDR3 spells CASSTSGSRTEAFF. The CDR3 DNA sequence: TGCGCCAGCAGCACCTCGGGGAGTCGGACTGAAGCTTTCTTT.

The table lists this clone with a few counts. V gene TRBV29-1 combines with J gene TRBJ2-7, with D maybe TRBD1 (5 bases). Per the germline V gene, CDR1 is SQVTM and CDR2 is ANQGSEA. This CDR3 region has 11 residues. Between the trimmed V and J ends, which lost 4 bases and 4 bases, there was a span of 8 bases. The CDR3 loop is CSVGKGYEQYF. DNA for the CDR3: TGCAGCGTTGGGAAGGGGTACGAGCAGTACTTC.

The V call is TRBV5-4, the J call TRBJ2-7, with D possibly matching TRBD2 (6 bases). Germline V gene sequence: CDR1 SGHNT, CDR2 YYREEE (reference sequence). The CDR3 covers 14 residues. V dropped 0 bases and J dropped 4 bases, with 11 bases sitting between them. This chain's CDR3 is CASSLGPSGYEQYF. The CDR3 nucleotides read TGTGCCAGCAGCTTGGGTCCGAGCGGGTACGAGCAGTACTTC. The full variable domain, completed using reference TRBV5-4 and TRBJ2-7, is ETGVTQSPTHLIKTRGQQVTLRCSSQSGHNTVSWYQQALGQGPQFIFQYYREEENGRGNFPPRFSGLQFPNYSSELNVNALELDDSALYLCASSLGPSGYEQYFGPGTRLTVT.

The chain combines TRBV7-9 with TRBJ2-1, with D uncertain. CDR3 length: 14 residues. Trimming stripped 1 base from V and 6 bases from J, with 10 bases between. CDR1 and CDR2 (germline): SEHNR, FQNEAQ (reference sequence). The CDR3 loop reads CASSLVTVRNEQFF. For the CDR3, the DNA is TGTGCCAGCAGCTTAGTAACGGTTCGCAATGAGCAGTTCTTC.